Following are 8 T cell receptor beta chains from one sample sequenced in a study of blood T cell repertoires in COVID-19. Sequenced by immunoSEQ multiplex PCR; TCRdb stores in-frame clones only, minus some. The profile covers fewer than 250,000 clones, with more than 75% appearing a single time and 7.8% taken by the ten largest. The sequenced sample was peripheral blood. The origin of the receptors is an older woman with COVID-19, enrolled during active disease.

The CDR3 reads CASSLPGTGGYNEQFF. DNA for the CDR3: TGTGCCAGCAGCTTGCCCGGGACAGGGGGTTACAATGAGCAGTTCTTC. The rearrangement uses TRBV5-4 and TRBJ2-1, with TRBD1 identical over 11 bases. Trimming took 1 base from V and 4 from J; bases not matched to a gene: 4. This CDR3 contains 16 residues. CDR1 is SGHNT and CDR2 is YYREEE in the germline V gene (reference sequence). Combining the CDR3 with reference TRBV5-4 and TRBJ2-1 gives the whole variable domain ETGVTQSPTHLIKTRGQQVTLRCSSQSGHNTVSWYQQALGQGPQFIFQYYREEENGRGNFPPRFSGLQFPNYSSELNVNALELDDSALYLCASSLPGTGGYNEQFFGPGTRLTVL.

This clone was recorded at least ten times. The chain employs TRBV19 and TRBJ1-5, with D hard to call. V lost 7 bases, J lost 5 bases, and 18 bases lay in between. CDR1 is LNHDA, CDR2 SQIVND, per germline (reference sequence). This CDR3 is built from 15 residues. CDR3 protein: CASTPGSGVYQPQHF. The CDR3 DNA reads as TGTGCCAGTACCCCCGGCTCCGGGGTATATCAGCCCCAGCATTTT.

The chain joins TRBV7-2 to TRBJ2-7; weak D call: TRBD1 (6 bases). The germline V gene has CDR1 SGHTA and CDR2 FQGNSA. This CDR3 contains 16 residues. V was cut by 2 bases and J by 5 bases, with 19 bases left in between. CDR3 region: CASSLNAVWGPHEQYF. CDR3 DNA: TGTGCCAGCAGCTTAAATGCGGTGTGGGGGCCCCACGAGCAGTACTTC.

The CDR3 spells CASSEQGRNSPLHF. CDR3 DNA sequence: TGTGCCAGCAGTGAACAGGGTCGCAATTCACCCCTCCACTTT. The V gene is TRBV9, the J gene TRBJ1-6; D is possibly TRBD1 (6 bases). Trimming took off 5 bases at V and 7 bases at J, with 13 bases between the two ends. CDR1 is SGDLS, CDR2 YYNGEE, per germline. The CDR3 covers 14 residues.

The chain recombines TRBV4-3 with TRBJ1-4; TRBD1 is a possible D gene (6 bases). Germline V gives CDR1 LGHNA, CDR2 YSLEER. This CDR3 is built from 15 residues. V gave up 4 bases and J gave up 3 bases, with 12 bases separating them. The CDR3, as DNA: TGCGCCAGCAGCCCCCAGGACAGATCTAATGAAAAACTGTTTTTT. Translated: CASSPQDRSNEKLFF.

V usage is TRBV27 and J usage is TRBJ2-3; D is possibly TRBD2 (6 bases). The germline V gene has CDR1 MNHEY and CDR2 SMNVEV (reference sequence). V lost 6 bases and J lost 4, with 14 bases in between. CDR3 length equals 14 residues. The CDR3, as DNA: TGTGCCAGCAGGGGACTGATAGGGCCAGATACGCAGTATTTT. Translation: CASRGLIGPDTQYF.

The chain recombines TRBV7-9 with TRBJ2-3; 10 bases are shared with TRBD2. Looked up from germline, CDR1 is SEHNR and CDR2 is FQNEAQ (reference sequence). The CDR3 runs 16 residues. V was pared by 2 bases and J by 5 bases, with 7 bases of the junction left unmatched. CDR3 DNA sequence: TGTGCCAGCAGCTTAAAGAAGCTAGCGGGAGAAGATACGCAGTATTTT. This sequence encodes CASSLKKLAGEDTQYF.

This clone was counted a few times. This sequence joins TRBV4-1 and TRBJ2-2, with D maybe TRBD1 (5 bases). The CDR3 covers 16 residues. The V gene's germline CDR1 is MGHRA and CDR2 YSYEKL. The V end lost 4 bases, the J end lost 0 bases, and 12 bases lay between the germline ends. The CDR3 nucleotides are TGCGCCAGCAGCCGGTGGGCGGACACGAACACCGGGGAGCTGTTTTTT. It yields the protein CASSRWADTNTGELFF.